This TCR beta chain is from a study of CD8 T cells in Susac syndrome. It was with random hexamers that about 0.45 to 1 ug RNA was reverse transcribed. TCRdb processed the immunoSEQ multiplex PCR reads anew with MiXCR; each CDR3 protein has one entry. Of more than 65,000 distinct CDR3 sequences listed, approximately 95% are singletons. The CDR3 is 12 amino acids. Germline CDR1 reads SGDLS; CDR2 reads YYNGEE. Trimming left V 0 bases short and J 12 bases short, with 10 bases between. The sample comprised CD8+ T cells from PBMCs. The gene calls are TRBV9 and TRBJ2-4; perhaps TRBD1 as D (6 bases). The sequence was obtained from a human donor in good health. The CDR3 DNA reads as TGTGCCAGCAGCGTAGAAGGGGGATCTCAGTACTTC. The encoded protein is CASSVEGGSQYF.